The rows below give T cell receptor beta chains drawn from one sample of a study of pediatric ulcerative colitis. The assay was immunoSEQ multiplex PCR, and TCRdb's table has in-frame clones only and misses some. In the table there are about 36,000 clones, around 73% of which are singletons. The sequencing sample was made of gut tissue. The receptors here all came from a boy younger than 18 with moderate ulcerative colitis. Each CDR3 is given with its conserved first and last residue. D genes are given only for firm matches. Size is stated for part of the rows, as once, few or many counts, or as a class when the clone is expanded.

CDR3 protein: CAWGRVGELFF
CDR3 DNA: TGTGCCTGGGGCAGAGTGGGGGAGCTGTTTTTT
clone size: few
V gene: TRBV30
D gene: -
J gene: TRBJ2-2

CDR3 protein: CASSQGNSGNTIYF
CDR3 DNA: TGTGCCAGCAGTCAAGGGAACTCTGGAAACACCATATATTTT
clone size: -
V gene: TRBV6-1
D gene: -
J gene: TRBJ1-3

CDR3 protein: CASRKTEGGPGYEQYF
CDR3 DNA: TGTGCCAGCAGAAAAACCGAGGGAGGGCCTGGTTACGAGCAGTACTTC
clone size: -
V gene: TRBV7-2
D gene: TRBD2
J gene: TRBJ2-7

CDR3 protein: CAISPDGPSYEQYF
CDR3 DNA: TGTGCCATCAGTCCCGACGGGCCCTCCTACGAGCAGTACTTC
clone size: -
V gene: TRBV10-3
D gene: -
J gene: TRBJ2-7

CDR3 protein: CSVVAPGRGTSGSGYEQYF
CDR3 DNA: TGCAGCGTTGTGGCCCCCGGCAGGGGGACTAGCGGGTCGGGTTACGAGCAGTACTTC
clone size: -
V gene: TRBV29-1
D gene: TRBD2
J gene: TRBJ2-7

CDR3 protein: CASSPIGNTIYF
CDR3 DNA: TGTGCCAGTAGTCCGATAGGGAACACCATATATTTT
clone size: -
V gene: TRBV19
D gene: -
J gene: TRBJ1-3

CDR3 protein: CASSEAGGPGEQFF
CDR3 DNA: TGTGCCAGCAGCGAGGCGGGAGGGCCGGGTGAGCAGTTCTTC
clone size: -
V gene: TRBV9
D gene: TRBD2
J gene: TRBJ2-1

CDR3 protein: CASSFRVGQGYGYTF
CDR3 DNA: TGTGCCAGCAGCTTTCGAGTGGGACAGGGCTATGGCTACACCTTC
clone size: -
V gene: TRBV9
D gene: TRBD1
J gene: TRBJ1-2

CDR3 protein: CASSLSQTGELFF
CDR3 DNA: TGCGCCAGCAGCTTGAGCCAGACCGGGGAGCTGTTTTTT
clone size: once
V gene: TRBV5-1
D gene: -
J gene: TRBJ2-2

CDR3 protein: CASSLEGGIKNIQYF
CDR3 DNA: TGTGCCAGCAGCTTAGAAGGCGGGATAAAAAACATTCAGTACTTC
clone size: -
V gene: TRBV13
D gene: -
J gene: TRBJ2-4

CDR3 protein: CASLGQGENYGYTF
CDR3 DNA: TGTGCCAGCCTAGGACAGGGGGAGAACTATGGCTACACCTTC
clone size: -
V gene: TRBV28
D gene: TRBD1
J gene: TRBJ1-2

CDR3 protein: CASRRGTSGGGELFF
CDR3 DNA: TGTGCCAGCAGACGAGGGACTAGCGGAGGAGGGGAGCTGTTTTTT
clone size: -
V gene: TRBV6-5
D gene: TRBD2
J gene: TRBJ2-2

CDR3 protein: CASSLEGSGQPQHF
CDR3 DNA: TGCGCCAGCAGCTTGGAGGGGTCGGGTCAGCCCCAGCATTTT
clone size: -
V gene: TRBV5-1
D gene: -
J gene: TRBJ1-5

CDR3 protein: CASSSDRNYGYTF
CDR3 DNA: TGTGCCAGTAGCTCTGACAGGAACTATGGCTACACCTTC
clone size: -
V gene: TRBV19
D gene: -
J gene: TRBJ1-2

CDR3 protein: CASTDRSGANVLTF
CDR3 DNA: TGTGCCAGTACTGACAGGTCTGGGGCCAACGTCCTGACTTTC
clone size: -
V gene: TRBV19
D gene: -
J gene: TRBJ2-6

CDR3 protein: CASSLYTASNYGYTF
CDR3 DNA: TGTGCCAGCAGCTTGTATACAGCCTCCAACTATGGCTACACCTTC
clone size: -
V gene: TRBV5-4
D gene: -
J gene: TRBJ1-2

CDR3 protein: CASSPRDTYSYEQYF
CDR3 DNA: TGTGCCAGCAGCCCCCGGGACACCTACTCCTACGAGCAGTACTTC
clone size: -
V gene: TRBV7-9
D gene: -
J gene: TRBJ2-7

CDR3 protein: CASRCGAGVRETQYF
CDR3 DNA: TGTGCCAGCAGATGTGGAGCGGGAGTGAGAGAGACCCAGTACTTC
clone size: -
V gene: TRBV21-1
D gene: -
J gene: TRBJ2-5

CDR3 protein: CASSEGRPDTQYF
CDR3 DNA: TGTGCCAGCAGTGAAGGGCGGCCAGATACGCAGTATTTT
clone size: -
V gene: TRBV2
D gene: -
J gene: TRBJ2-3

CDR3 protein: CASSTHDRDYGYTF
CDR3 DNA: TGTGCCAGTAGTACCCATGACAGGGACTATGGCTACACCTTC
clone size: -
V gene: TRBV19
D gene: TRBD1
J gene: TRBJ1-2

CDR3 protein: CASSTQGSAYNSPLHF
CDR3 DNA: TGTGCCAGCAGCACCCAGGGATCGGCCTATAATTCACCCCTCCACTTT
clone size: -
V gene: TRBV9
D gene: -
J gene: TRBJ1-6

CDR3 protein: CASSLGGSYTDTQYF
CDR3 DNA: TGCGCCAGCAGCTTGGGGGGATCGTACACAGATACGCAGTATTTT
clone size: -
V gene: TRBV5-1
D gene: -
J gene: TRBJ2-3

CDR3 protein: CAIRTGGSGNTIYF
CDR3 DNA: TGTGCCATCAGGACAGGGGGGAGTGGAAACACCATATATTTT
clone size: -
V gene: TRBV10-3
D gene: TRBD1
J gene: TRBJ1-3

CDR3 protein: CASSRTGYTGELFF
CDR3 DNA: TGTGCCAGCAGCCGGACAGGGTATACCGGGGAGCTGTTTTTT
clone size: once
V gene: TRBV5-4
D gene: TRBD1
J gene: TRBJ2-2

CDR3 protein: CASSLALAGGTDTQYF
CDR3 DNA: TGTGCCAGCAGCTTGGCCCTAGCGGGGGGCACAGATACGCAGTATTTT
clone size: -
V gene: TRBV5-6
D gene: TRBD2
J gene: TRBJ2-3

CDR3 protein: CASSLGPQPQHF
CDR3 DNA: TGTGCCAGCAGCTTAGGTCCTCAGCCCCAGCATTTT
clone size: -
V gene: TRBV5-6
D gene: -
J gene: TRBJ1-5

CDR3 protein: CASSWTGGSYEQYF
CDR3 DNA: TGCGCCAGCAGTTGGACAGGGGGCTCCTACGAGCAGTACTTC
clone size: -
V gene: TRBV5-1
D gene: TRBD1
J gene: TRBJ2-7

CDR3 protein: CASSTDSKNTEAFF
CDR3 DNA: TGTGCCAGCAGTACGGACAGCAAGAACACTGAAGCTTTCTTT
clone size: once
V gene: TRBV6-4
D gene: -
J gene: TRBJ1-1

CDR3 protein: CASSPSTSRNNEQFF
CDR3 DNA: TGCGCCAGCAGCCCCTCTACTAGCCGGAACAATGAGCAGTTCTTC
clone size: -
V gene: TRBV4-1
D gene: -
J gene: TRBJ2-1

CDR3 protein: CASSSRGWNEQYF
CDR3 DNA: TGTGCCAGCAGTTCCCGAGGGTGGAACGAGCAGTACTTC
clone size: -
V gene: TRBV27
D gene: -
J gene: TRBJ2-7

CDR3 protein: CASSAGLAYEQYF
CDR3 DNA: TGTGCCAGCAGCGCCGGACTAGCCTACGAGCAGTACTTC
clone size: few
V gene: TRBV7-8
D gene: TRBD2
J gene: TRBJ2-7

CDR3 protein: CASLRTRFFLRTHEAFF
CDR3 DNA: TGTGCCAGTCTCAGGACACGGTTTTTTTTAAGGACCCATGAAGCTTTCTTT
clone size: -
V gene: TRBV28
D gene: -
J gene: TRBJ1-1

CDR3 protein: CASSLDPGSGETQYF
CDR3 DNA: TGCGCCAGCAGCTTGGATCCGGGTTCCGGGGAGACCCAGTACTTC
clone size: -
V gene: TRBV5-1
D gene: -
J gene: TRBJ2-5

CDR3 protein: CASTKGQGASYEQYF
CDR3 DNA: TGTGCCAGCACCAAGGGACAGGGGGCCTCCTACGAGCAGTACTTC
clone size: -
V gene: TRBV2
D gene: TRBD1
J gene: TRBJ2-7

CDR3 protein: CASSGGLSSWDYGYTF
CDR3 DNA: TGTGCCAGCAGCGGTGGTCTCTCCTCATGGGACTATGGCTACACCTTC
clone size: -
V gene: TRBV7-9
D gene: -
J gene: TRBJ1-2

CDR3 protein: CASSPILAGVADTQYF
CDR3 DNA: TGTGCCAGCAGCCCTATCCTAGCGGGAGTGGCAGATACGCAGTATTTT
clone size: -
V gene: TRBV9
D gene: TRBD2
J gene: TRBJ2-3

CDR3 protein: CASSYSQISTDTQYF
CDR3 DNA: TGTGCCAGCAGTTACTCACAAATAAGCACAGATACGCAGTATTTT
clone size: few
V gene: TRBV6-6
D gene: -
J gene: TRBJ2-3

CDR3 protein: CASSPSIGEKLFF
CDR3 DNA: TGTGCCAGCTCACCCTCCATAGGAGAAAAACTGTTTTTT
clone size: -
V gene: TRBV18
D gene: -
J gene: TRBJ1-4

CDR3 protein: CASSLSDSNTEAFF
CDR3 DNA: TGTGCCAGTAGTTTAAGCGACAGTAACACTGAAGCTTTCTTT
clone size: -
V gene: TRBV19
D gene: -
J gene: TRBJ1-1